Following are 27 T cell receptor beta chains from one sample sequenced in a study of vaccination and CD4 T cells after COVID-19 (dated 2022 in TCRdb). Receptors were amplified or captured by PCR. Sequenced on an Illumina iSeq 100. DNA from cultured CD4+ T cells was subjected to TCR sequencing with the Oncomine TCR Beta short-read assay at the Johns Hopkins FTIC core. In-frame beta chains were kept once TCRdb had trimmed the public reads at Q25 with fastp and called clones with MiXCR. When rows share a CDR3 protein, they turn into one entry using the most common DNA and genes. In all, the sample holds roughly 20,000 distinct CDR3 sequences, and roughly 31% of those were seen once. The ten biggest clones cover about 15% of the sample. According to the study, the label for this sample's treatment or condition signals: approximately nine-day PBMC culture with coronavirus spike peptide pools or control peptides (ViraFEST assay).

These receptors have no known antigen. Sequencing input: cultured CD4+ T cells from blood. Receptor source: a human donor with COVID-19.

This chain uses TRBV6-1 with TRBJ1-4, with a possible D match to TRBD1 (5 bases). Germline lookup yields CDR1 MNHNS and CDR2 SASEGT. The CDR3 covers 15 residues. Trimming removed 3 bases at V and 1 base at J, with 9 bases between. The CDR3: CASSEQGGTNEKLFF. DNA for the CDR3: TGTGCCAGCAGTGAGCAGGGCGGAACTAATGAAAAACTGTTTTTT.

This clonotype has only a few counts. The V and J genes are TRBV19 and TRBJ1-2; D is unresolved. Per the germline V gene, CDR1 is LNHDA and CDR2 is SQIVND (reference sequence). Trimming pared 5 bases from V and 2 bases from J, leaving 15 bases between. The CDR3 sequence is 15 residues long. This CDR3 is CASSPDHGRNYGYTF. The DNA for the CDR3 is TGTGCCAGTAGTCCCGACCATGGACGGAACTATGGCTACACCTTC.

The chain has TRBV12-3 or TRBV12-4 and TRBJ1-1, with 7 bases identical to TRBD1. The CDR3 runs 15 residues. The trim removed 3 bases at V and 5 bases at J, leaving 9 bases unmatched. As DNA, the CDR3 is TGTGCCAGCAGTTTTATTGGAGGGGGCGGGACTGAAGCTTTCTTT. It codes for CASSFIGGGGTEAFF.

The sample holds a few counts of this clonotype. The chain joins TRBV7-9 to TRBJ2-3; D call uncertain. The germline V gene encodes CDR1 SEHNR and CDR2 FQNEAQ (reference sequence). The CDR3 is 13 residues long. Trimming shortened V by 5 bases and J by 4 bases, and 10 bases separated the two germline ends. The CDR3 reads CASSPRTADTQYF. The CDR3 DNA is TGTGCCAGCAGCCCTAGGACGGCAGATACGCAGTATTTT. Looking up the rest from reference TRBV7-9 and TRBJ2-3 gives the full variable domain: DTGVSQNPRHKITKRGQNVTFRCDPISEHNRLYWYRQTLGQGPEFLTYFQNEAQLEKSRLLSDRFSAERPKGSFSTLEIQRTEQGDSAMYLCASSPRTADTQYFGPGTRLTVL.

This clonotype was seen only a few times. The J gene is TRBJ1-5, the V gene TRBV5-6, with no clear D. Trimming took 2 bases from V and 4 from J, leaving 13 bases between them. Germline lookup yields CDR1 SGHDT and CDR2 YYEEEE. There are 15 residues in the CDR3. The CDR3 DNA is TGTGCCAGCAGCTTAGGCCCAACGGGGAATCAGCCCCAGCATTTT. Residues: CASSLGPTGNQPQHF.

The rearrangement uses TRBV6-5 and TRBJ2-2; tentatively, D is TRBD2 (5 bases). In germline, CDR1 is MNHEY, CDR2 SVGAGI. This CDR3 region has 16 residues. Trimming took off 2 bases at V and 8 bases at J, with 18 bases between the two ends. The CDR3 sequence: CASSYKAGPLGGELFF. In nucleotides, the CDR3 is TGTGCCAGCAGTTACAAGGCGGGCCCGTTGGGTGGGGAGCTGTTTTTT.

V gene TRBV5-1 combines with J gene TRBJ2-3; TRBD2 matches 8 bases. Germline V gene data show CDR1 as SGHRS and CDR2 as YFSETQ. The trim removed 5 bases at V and 6 bases at J, leaving 20 bases unmatched. This CDR3 contains 18 residues. The CDR3 bases are TGCGCCAGCAGGCTAAGCGGGGTTGGACGGGGGGGCGCGGATACGCAGTATTTT. It codes for CASRLSGVGRGGADTQYF.

The V call is TRBV2, the J call TRBJ2-5; D call uncertain. V shed 1 base and J shed 4 bases, with 7 bases lying between them. Germline CDR1 and CDR2: SNHLY and FYNNEI. This CDR3 comprises 13 residues. This CDR3 is CASSEGGRETQYF. The CDR3 DNA sequence: TGTGCCAGCAGTGAAGGGGGAAGAGAGACCCAGTACTTC. Full variable domain (remainder filled in from reference TRBV2 and TRBJ2-5): EPEVTQTPSHQVTQMGQEVILRCVPISNHLYFYWYRQILGQKVEFLVSFYNNEISEKSEIFDDQFSVERPDGSNFTLKIRSTKLEDSAMYFCASSEGGRETQYFGPGTRLLVL.

The chain recombines TRBV11-3 with TRBJ1-1, with a possible D match to TRBD1 (5 bases). V was cut by 5 bases and J by 6 bases, with 10 bases left in between. CDR1 SGHNT and CDR2 YENEEA come from the germline V gene. CDR3 size: 12 residues. CDR3 coding DNA: TGTGCCAGCAGCGGCCGGGGCGCTGAAGCTTTCTTT. Its translation is CASSGRGAEAFF.

This clonotype has just a few counts. This sequence joins TRBV11-1 and TRBJ1-1; D is ambiguous. V was pared by 1 base and J by 5 bases, with 8 bases between. Germline values: CDR1 SGHAT, CDR2 FQDESV (reference sequence). The CDR3 loop spans 13 amino acids. The CDR3, as DNA: TGTGCCAGCAGCTTAGGCTATACGACTGAAGCTTTCTTT. Its translation is CASSLGYTTEAFF.

This clonotype was seen a handful of times. This chain uses TRBV7-9 with TRBJ2-5; tentative D call: TRBD2 (6 bases). Trimming shortened V by 1 base and J by 2 bases, and 11 bases separated the two germline ends. Germline V CDR1 and CDR2: SEHNR, FQNEAQ (reference sequence). The CDR3 length is 15 residues. In DNA form, the CDR3 reads TGTGCCAGCAGCTTAGACCGGGACTTTCAAGAGACCCAGTACTTC. This translates into CASSLDRDFQETQYF.

This clonotype was observed a handful of times. This sequence joins TRBV11-1 and TRBJ1-5; D ambiguous. With 4 bases removed from V and 1 base from J, the gap between germline ends came to 11 bases. The CDR3 is made up of 15 amino acids. The germline V gene has CDR1 SGHAT and CDR2 FQDESV (reference sequence). The CDR3 bases are TGTGCCAGCAGCTCGGGAGGAGAGAGCAATCAGCCCCAGCATTTT. It translates to CASSSGGESNQPQHF.

This clonotype came up a few times. The chain joins TRBV19 to TRBJ1-5; 10 positions match TRBD1. This CDR3 is 16 amino acids long. The J segment lost 4 bases and the V segment lost 5 bases, leaving 8 bases of the junction unmatched. Germline-derived CDR1 and CDR2 are LNHDA and SQIVND (reference sequence). The chain's CDR3 is CASSARKDRGNQPQHF. The CDR3 bases are TGTGCCAGTAGTGCTAGAAAGGACAGGGGGAATCAGCCCCAGCATTTT.

The gene calls are TRBV7-8 and TRBJ1-2; tentatively, D is TRBD1 (6 bases). Trimming shortened V by 5 bases and J by 3 bases, and 16 bases separated the two germline ends. Germline values: CDR1 SGHVS, CDR2 FQNEAQ. The CDR3 loop spans 15 amino acids. The CDR3 DNA reads as TGTGCCAGCAGCCAAGAACAGGGCGGAGACTATGGCTACACCTTC. Its translation: CASSQEQGGDYGYTF.

The chain recombines TRBV6-1 with TRBJ1-4; TRBD1 is a possible D gene (6 bases). Germline CDR1 is MNHNS and CDR2 is SASEGT. CDR3 size: 17 residues. V lost 6 bases, J lost 1 base, and 18 bases lay in between. CDR3 sequence reads: CASSDILNRVTNEKLFF. Here the CDR3 DNA reads TGTGCCAGCAGCGACATCCTAAACAGGGTAACTAATGAAAAACTGTTTTTT.

On this clonotype itself: The junction shows a germline mismatch at one end, possibly a read error. J is TRBJ2-7 and V is TRBV7-7; TRBD2 aligns across 8 bases. Germline loops: CDR1 SSHAT, CDR2 FNYEAQ (reference sequence). The CDR3 spans 14 residues. The CDR3 here is CASSPGGGNYEQYF. CDR3 nucleotide sequence: TGTGCTAGCAGCCCGGGGGGGGGTAACTACGAGCAGTACTTC. The full variable domain, its missing parts supplied by reference TRBV7-7 and TRBJ2-7, is GAGVSQSPRYKVTKRGQDVTLRCDPISSHATLYWYQQALGQGPEFLTYFNYEAQPDKSGLPSDRFSAERPEGSISTLTIQRTEQRDSAMYRCASSPGGGNYEQYFGPGTRLTVT.

The V call is TRBV18, the J call TRBJ2-7; 7 nucleotides agree with TRBD1. CDR1 and CDR2 (germline): KGHSH, LQKENI. J gave up 2 bases and V 5 bases, and 12 bases lay outside the gene matches. The CDR3 is 16 amino acids. CDR3 bases: TGTGCCAGCTCAGACAAGGGGGCCCAAGCCACCTACGAGCAGTACTTC. This codes for CASSDKGAQATYEQYF.

The V and J genes are TRBV5-1 and TRBJ1-2, with TRBD1 matching 8 bases. The CDR3 runs 15 residues. Germline CDR1 is SGHRS and CDR2 is YFSETQ. V shed 2 bases, J shed 2 bases, and the junction held 5 bases outside the gene matches. As DNA, the CDR3 is TGCGCCAGCAGCTTCGGACAGGGAGGGAACTATGGCTACACCTTC. Translation gives CASSFGQGGNYGYTF.

The J gene is TRBJ1-5, the V gene TRBV5-1; maybe TRBD1 (5 bases). There are 13 residues in the CDR3. The V and J ends lost 7 bases and 7 bases respectively, with 15 bases between them. Germline loops: CDR1 SGHRS, CDR2 YFSETQ. CDR3 loop: CASGTGGEQPQHF. The CDR3 coding sequence is TGCGCCAGCGGCACAGGTGGAGAGCAGCCCCAGCATTTT.

J is TRBJ2-7 and V is TRBV18, with D possibly TRBD2 on 5 matching bases. The CDR3 covers 14 residues. Trimming removed 0 bases at V and 2 bases at J, with 8 bases between. Germline V gene sequence: CDR1 KGHSH, CDR2 LQKENI. CDR3 loop: CASSPPDSAYEQYF. The CDR3 DNA sequence: TGTGCCAGCTCACCACCGGACTCGGCCTACGAGCAGTACTTC.

This chain links TRBV12-3 or TRBV12-4 with TRBJ1-5; possibly TRBD1 for D (6 bases). The CDR3 is 14 amino acids. Trimming took off 0 bases at V and 7 bases at J, with 10 bases between the two ends. The CDR3 coding sequence is TGTGCCAGCAGTTTAGCCAGGGGAGGGCAGCCCCAGCATTTT. Translating gives CASSLARGGQPQHF.

J is TRBJ1-4 and V is TRBV28; D is unresolved. V was clipped by 2 bases and J by 5 bases, with 15 bases between them. The CDR3 spans 16 residues. CDR1 MDHEN and CDR2 SYDVKM come from the germline V gene. Here the CDR3 reads CASSLRRNAVNEKLFF. The CDR3 coding sequence is TGTGCCAGCAGTTTACGAAGGAACGCAGTAAATGAAAAACTGTTTTTT.

The gene calls are TRBV7-3 and TRBJ2-5; D is undetermined. The CDR3 is made up of 14 amino acids. Trimming cost V 0 bases and J 3 bases, with 8 bases left between them. In germline, CDR1 is SGHTA, CDR2 FQGTGA. This CDR3 is CASSLTAAEETQYF. The CDR3 DNA reads as TGTGCCAGCAGCTTAACGGCGGCAGAAGAGACCCAGTACTTC.

J is TRBJ2-1 and V is TRBV20-1, with 9 bases fitting TRBD1. This CDR3 is 14 amino acids long. V was pared by 0 bases and J by 6 bases, with 3 bases of the junction left unmatched. Germline V gene data show CDR1 as DFQATT and CDR2 as SNEGSKA (reference sequence). Here the CDR3 DNA reads TGCAGTGCTAGAGATGAGGACAGGGGCAATGAGCAGTTCTTC. Protein product: CSARDEDRGNEQFF.

A single count supports this clonotype. This chain joins TRBV11-2 and TRBJ2-1; D is undetermined. The CDR3 runs 13 residues. Germline V lookup: CDR1 SGHAT, CDR2 FQNNGV. V lost 1 base and J lost 5, with 6 bases in between. The CDR3 sequence is CASSLGLNNEQFF. In DNA form, the CDR3 reads TGTGCCAGCAGCTTAGGGCTAAACAATGAGCAGTTCTTC. The variable domain in full, completed from reference TRBV11-2 and TRBJ2-1, reads EAGVAQSPRYKIIEKRQSVAFWCNPISGHATLYWYQQILGQGPKLLIQFQNNGVVDDSQLPKDRFSAERLKGVDSTLKIQPAKLEDSAVYLCASSLGLNNEQFFGPGTRLTVL.

In this sample, this clonotype turned up a few times. The rearrangement joins TRBV11-1 to TRBJ1-3; D remains unclear. The CDR3 spans 16 residues. The germline V gene encodes CDR1 SGHAT and CDR2 FQDESV (reference sequence). Trimming took 2 bases from V and 4 from J, leaving 15 bases between them. The CDR3 sequence is CASSLIAQLGGNTIYF. In nucleotides, the CDR3 is TGTGCCAGCAGCTTAATCGCCCAGCTGGGCGGAAACACCATATATTTT.

This clonotype was observed a few times. This chain uses TRBV29-1 with TRBJ1-2; 8 nucleotides match TRBD1. This CDR3 is 13 amino acids long. The V and J ends lost 3 bases and 4 bases, in that order; junction bases with no gene match: 4. Per germline, CDR1 SQVTM and CDR2 ANQGSEA. The CDR3 nucleotides are TGCAGCGTTGATTACAGGGGGGGCTATGGCTACACCTTC. This translates into CSVDYRGGYGYTF.